The present entry profiles one T cell receptor (beta chain) with its context. The method was immunoSEQ multiplex PCR; TCRdb's version includes in-frame clones alone and lacks a portion of them. The sample holds hundreds of thousands of clones, approximately 86% seen once. The data were obtained in a study of blood T cell repertoires in COVID-19. Background on the study: Sites across the United States, Italy and Spain contributed samples from acute and convalescent COVID-19.

Those enrolled, adults aged roughly 18 to 100 years, came from about two dozen US areas. Germline CDR1 KGHSH, CDR2 LQKENI. The ends were cut back, 4 bases at V and 2 bases at J, with 9 bases in the middle. This CDR3 region has 13 residues. This rearrangement joins TRBV18 to TRBJ2-7; a weak D match, TRBD2 (6 bases). This sequence was found in a woman aged 50 to 65 with acute COVID-19. Sequenced sample: PBMCs or T cells enriched from blood (not recorded which). The CDR3 protein is CASSRGGAYEQYF. The CDR3 DNA reads TGTGCCAGCTCACGGGGCGGGGCCTACGAGCAGTACTTC.